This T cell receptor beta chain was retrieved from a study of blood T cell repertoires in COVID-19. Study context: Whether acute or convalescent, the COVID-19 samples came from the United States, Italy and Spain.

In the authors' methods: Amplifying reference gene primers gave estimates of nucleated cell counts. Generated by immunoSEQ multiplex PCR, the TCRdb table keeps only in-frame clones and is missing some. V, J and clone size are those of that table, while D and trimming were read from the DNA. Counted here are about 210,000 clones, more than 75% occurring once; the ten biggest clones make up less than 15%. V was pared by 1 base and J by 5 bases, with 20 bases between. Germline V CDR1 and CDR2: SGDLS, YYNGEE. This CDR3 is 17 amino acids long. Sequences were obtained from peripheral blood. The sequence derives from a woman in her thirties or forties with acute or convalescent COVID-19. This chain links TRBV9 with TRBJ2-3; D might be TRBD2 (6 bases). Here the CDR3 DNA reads TGTGCCAGCAGCGTACTTCAGGTCGGCGGGGCTCTAGATACGCAGTATTTT. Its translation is CASSVLQVGGALDTQYF.